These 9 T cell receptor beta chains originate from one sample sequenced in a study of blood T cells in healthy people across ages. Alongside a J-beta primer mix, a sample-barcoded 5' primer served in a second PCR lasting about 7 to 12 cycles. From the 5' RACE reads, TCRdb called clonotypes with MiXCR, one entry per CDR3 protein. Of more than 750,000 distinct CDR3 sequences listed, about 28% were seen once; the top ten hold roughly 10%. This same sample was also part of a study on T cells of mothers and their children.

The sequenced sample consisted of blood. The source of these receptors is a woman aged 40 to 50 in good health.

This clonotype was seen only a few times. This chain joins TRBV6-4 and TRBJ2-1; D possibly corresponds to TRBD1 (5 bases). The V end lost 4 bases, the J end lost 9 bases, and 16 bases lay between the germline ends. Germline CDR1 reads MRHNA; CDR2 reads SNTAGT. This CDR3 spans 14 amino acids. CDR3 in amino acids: CASSGISGASEQFF. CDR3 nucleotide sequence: TGTGCCAGCAGTGGTATCAGTGGGGCCAGTGAGCAGTTCTTC.

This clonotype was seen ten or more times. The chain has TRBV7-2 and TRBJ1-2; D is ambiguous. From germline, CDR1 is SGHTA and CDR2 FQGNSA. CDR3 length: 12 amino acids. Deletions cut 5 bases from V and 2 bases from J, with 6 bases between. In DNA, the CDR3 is TGTGCCAGCAGCCCGCGGAACTATGGCTACACCTTC. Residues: CASSPRNYGYTF.

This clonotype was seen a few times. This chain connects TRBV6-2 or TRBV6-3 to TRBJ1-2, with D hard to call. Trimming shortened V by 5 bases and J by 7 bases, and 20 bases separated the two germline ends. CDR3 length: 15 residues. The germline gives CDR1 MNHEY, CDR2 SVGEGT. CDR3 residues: CASSALSAGYSGYTF. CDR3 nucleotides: TGTGCCAGCAGTGCCCTATCGGCCGGCTATTCTGGCTACACCTTC.

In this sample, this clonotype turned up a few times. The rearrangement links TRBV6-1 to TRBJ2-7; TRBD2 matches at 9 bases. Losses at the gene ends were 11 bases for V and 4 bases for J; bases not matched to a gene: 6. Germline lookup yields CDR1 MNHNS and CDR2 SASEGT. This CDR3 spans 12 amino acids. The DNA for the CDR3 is TGTGCCTCCACGGGACTAGCTTACGAGCAGTACTTC. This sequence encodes CASTGLAYEQYF.

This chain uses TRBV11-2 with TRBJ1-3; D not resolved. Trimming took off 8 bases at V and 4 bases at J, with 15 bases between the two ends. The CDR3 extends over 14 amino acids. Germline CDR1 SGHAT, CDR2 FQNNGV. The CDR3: CASASGEEGNTIYF. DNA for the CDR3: TGTGCCAGCGCAAGCGGTGAAGAAGGAAACACCATATATTTT.

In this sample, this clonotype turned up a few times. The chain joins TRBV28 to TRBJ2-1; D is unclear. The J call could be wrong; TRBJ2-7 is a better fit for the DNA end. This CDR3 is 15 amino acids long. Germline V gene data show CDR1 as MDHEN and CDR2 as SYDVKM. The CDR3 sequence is CASSSQGDPQNEQYF. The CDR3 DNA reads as TGTGCCAGCAGTTCTCAAGGAGATCCTCAGAACGAGCAGTACTTC.

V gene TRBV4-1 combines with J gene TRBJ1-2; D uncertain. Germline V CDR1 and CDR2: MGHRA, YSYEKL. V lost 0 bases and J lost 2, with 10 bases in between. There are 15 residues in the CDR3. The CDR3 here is CASSQDWAGNYGYTF. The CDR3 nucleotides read TGCGCCAGCAGCCAAGATTGGGCGGGGAACTATGGCTACACCTTC.

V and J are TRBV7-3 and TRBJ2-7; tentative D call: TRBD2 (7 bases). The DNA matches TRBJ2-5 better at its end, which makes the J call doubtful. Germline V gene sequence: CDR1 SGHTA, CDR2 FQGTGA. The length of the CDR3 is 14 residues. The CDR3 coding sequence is TGTGCCAGCAGCTGGGGGGGGGCGAGGGAGACCCAGTACTTC. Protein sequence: CASSWGGARETQYF.

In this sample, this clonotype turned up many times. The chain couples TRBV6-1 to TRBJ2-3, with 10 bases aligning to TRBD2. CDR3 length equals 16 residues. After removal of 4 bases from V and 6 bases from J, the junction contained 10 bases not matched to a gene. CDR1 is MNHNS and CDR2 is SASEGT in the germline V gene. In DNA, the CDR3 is TGTGCCAGCAGTGTCATAGCGGGGGGAGGGTGGGATACGCAGTATTTT. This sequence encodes CASSVIAGGGWDTQYF.